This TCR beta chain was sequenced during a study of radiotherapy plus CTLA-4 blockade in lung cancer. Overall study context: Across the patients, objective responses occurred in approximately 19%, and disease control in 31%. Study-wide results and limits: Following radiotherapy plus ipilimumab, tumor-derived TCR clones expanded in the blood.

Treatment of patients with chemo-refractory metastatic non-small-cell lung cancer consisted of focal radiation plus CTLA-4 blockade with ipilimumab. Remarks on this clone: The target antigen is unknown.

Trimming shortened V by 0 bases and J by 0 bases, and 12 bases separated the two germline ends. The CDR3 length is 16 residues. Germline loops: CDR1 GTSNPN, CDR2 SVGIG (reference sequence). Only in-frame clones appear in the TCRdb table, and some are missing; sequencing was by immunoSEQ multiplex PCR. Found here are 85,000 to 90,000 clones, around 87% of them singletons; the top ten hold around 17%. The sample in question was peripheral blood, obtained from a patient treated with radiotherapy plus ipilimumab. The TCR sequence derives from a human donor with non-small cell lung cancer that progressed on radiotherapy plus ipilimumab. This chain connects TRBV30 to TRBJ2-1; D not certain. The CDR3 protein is CAWSVLKVSSYNEQFF. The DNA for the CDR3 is TGTGCCTGGAGTGTTCTAAAGGTGAGCTCCTACAATGAGCAGTTCTTC.